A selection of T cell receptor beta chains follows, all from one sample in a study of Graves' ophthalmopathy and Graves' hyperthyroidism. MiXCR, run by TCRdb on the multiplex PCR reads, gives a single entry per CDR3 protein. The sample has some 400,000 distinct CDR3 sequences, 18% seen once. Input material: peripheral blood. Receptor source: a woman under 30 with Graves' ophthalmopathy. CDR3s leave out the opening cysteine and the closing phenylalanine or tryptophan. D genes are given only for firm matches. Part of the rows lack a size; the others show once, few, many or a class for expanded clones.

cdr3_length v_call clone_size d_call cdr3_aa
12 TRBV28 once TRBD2 ASSSPSGSVEQY
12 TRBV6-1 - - ASSDRPTSYGYT
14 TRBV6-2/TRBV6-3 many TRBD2 ASSRPTSGQTYEQY
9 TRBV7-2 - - ASSSGTERY
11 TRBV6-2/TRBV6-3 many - ASSTVGAYEQY
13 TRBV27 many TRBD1 ASSHRGKGTGELF
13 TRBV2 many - ASSGYPGGSYEQY
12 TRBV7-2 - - ASSPSGTDYEQY
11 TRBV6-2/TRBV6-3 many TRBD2 ASRTSGESEQY
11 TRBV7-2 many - ASSLEGWGEQY
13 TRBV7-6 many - ASSFGGTLDTEAF
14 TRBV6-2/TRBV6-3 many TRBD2 ASSYGLAAYQETQY
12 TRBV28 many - ASSPLGTRGQAF
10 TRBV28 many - AAWGGGYEQY
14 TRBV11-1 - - AKHIRGGGSGQPQH
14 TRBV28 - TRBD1 ASSLVGRGRTYEQY
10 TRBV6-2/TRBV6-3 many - ASRRMVGELF
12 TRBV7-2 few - ASSSAMETGELF
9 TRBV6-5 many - ASDLPGELF
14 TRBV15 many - ATSRDGGVGYQPQH
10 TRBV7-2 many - ASSRVGYEQY
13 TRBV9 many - ASSVVAGNTGELF
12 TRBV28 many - ASRLDPVSSPLH
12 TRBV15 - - ATSKGATVYGYT
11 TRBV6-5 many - ASSYRSTYEQY
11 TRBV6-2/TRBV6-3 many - ASSYSGPFEQY